This TCR beta chain was found in a study of a mutant IDH1 vaccine in newly diagnosed glioma. Study-level background: Patients were started on vaccination 4-6 weeks after radiotherapy alone, or with temozolomide cycles. Pretreatment consisted of radiotherapy, temozolomide, or both, with most receiving both. Treated patients showed a male proportion of around 62%, a female proportion of about 40%, and a mean age of 40.4 years.

Noted time point: week 23, last vaccination. What each vaccine dose contained was 300 ug of mutant IDH1 20-mer peptide, accompanied by topical imiquimod. Diagnosis in the donors showed new WHO grade 3 or 4 astrocytomas that were IDH1-mutant and ATRX-lost. Sequencing was performed with immunoSEQ multiplex PCR; in TCRdb, only in-frame clones are kept and a portion is missing. The table records about 43,000 clones, roughly 80% of them present only once. As regards this clone: Its matching antigen is unknown.

This receptor was identified in a woman aged 18-29 years with glioma. Some clones in this sample may be carry-over from other donors' samples. This sample comprised PBMCs, obtained from a glioma patient whose treatment included an IDH1 peptide vaccine.

The DNA for the CDR3 is TGTGCCATCAGGGGGCGGAGCGGGGGGGCGGACAATGAGCAGTTCTTC. As protein: CAIRGRSGGADNEQFF. The chain has TRBV10-3 and TRBJ2-1, with 10 positions matching TRBD2. Germline V gives CDR1 ENHRY, CDR2 SYGVKD. The V and J ends lost 6 bases and 5 bases, in that order; junction bases with no gene match: 10. This CDR3 spans 16 amino acids.